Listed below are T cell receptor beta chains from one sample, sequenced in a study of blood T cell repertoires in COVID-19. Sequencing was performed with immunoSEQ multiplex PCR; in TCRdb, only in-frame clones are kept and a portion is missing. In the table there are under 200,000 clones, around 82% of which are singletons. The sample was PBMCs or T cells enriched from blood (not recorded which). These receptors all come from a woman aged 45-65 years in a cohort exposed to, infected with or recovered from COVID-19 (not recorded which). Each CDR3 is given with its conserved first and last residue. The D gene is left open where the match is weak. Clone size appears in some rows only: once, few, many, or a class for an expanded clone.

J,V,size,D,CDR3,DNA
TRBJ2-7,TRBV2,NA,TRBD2,CASRRLAGVSGEQYF,TGTGCCAGCAGACGACTAGCGGGAGTATCGGGGGAGCAGTACTTC
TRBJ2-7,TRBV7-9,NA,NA,CASSLGGISYEQYF,TGTGCCAGCAGCTTAGGCGGGATTAGCTACGAGCAGTACTTC
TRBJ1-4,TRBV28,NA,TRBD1,CASRAGTEEKLFF,TGTGCCAGCAGGGCCGGGACAGAGGAAAAACTGTTTTTT
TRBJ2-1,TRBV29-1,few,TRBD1,CSVEPWQGAYNEQFF,TGCAGCGTTGAACCTTGGCAGGGGGCCTACAATGAGCAGTTCTTC
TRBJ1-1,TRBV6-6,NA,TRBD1,CASSTPTGARNTEAFF,TGTGCCAGCAGTACTCCCACAGGGGCGAGGAACACTGAAGCTTTCTTT
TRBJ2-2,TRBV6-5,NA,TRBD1,CASGTGASGELFF,TGTGCCAGCGGGACAGGGGCGAGCGGGGAGCTGTTTTTT
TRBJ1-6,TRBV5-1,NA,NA,CASSLGQEGRTYNSPLHF,TGCGCCAGCAGCTTGGGTCAGGAGGGACGTACTTATAATTCACCCCTCCACTTT
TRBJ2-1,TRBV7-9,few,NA,CASSLVIGSSYNEQFF,TGTGCCAGCAGCTTAGTTATCGGGAGCTCCTACAATGAGCAGTTCTTC
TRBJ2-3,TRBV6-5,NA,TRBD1,CASHRDRSTDTQYF,TGTGCCAGCCACCGGGACAGGAGCACAGATACGCAGTATTTT
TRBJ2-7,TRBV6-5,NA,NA,CASSYGTPGYEQYF,TGTGCCAGCAGTTACGGGACACCGGGATACGAGCAGTACTTC
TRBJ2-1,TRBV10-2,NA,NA,CASSEEGQGTYNEQFF,TGCGCCAGCAGTGAGGAAGGGCAGGGGACCTACAATGAGCAGTTCTTC
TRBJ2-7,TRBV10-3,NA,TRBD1,CAISRDSTTYEQYF,TGTGCCATCAGCCGGGACAGCACCACCTACGAGCAGTACTTC
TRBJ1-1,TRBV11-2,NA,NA,CASSLGQGKGTEAFF,TGTGCCAGCAGCCTCGGCCAGGGTAAAGGTACTGAAGCTTTCTTT
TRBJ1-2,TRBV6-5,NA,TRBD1,CASSYADRERGYGYTF,TGTGCCAGCAGTTACGCGGACAGGGAACGAGGCTATGGCTACACCTTC
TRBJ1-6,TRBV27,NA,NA,CASSLEEGASTSLHF,TGTGCCAGCAGTTTAGAAGAAGGGGCCTCAACCTCCCTCCACTTT
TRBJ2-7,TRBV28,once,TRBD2,CASSPREGGYEQYF,TGTGCCAGCAGTCCTCGGGAGGGCGGGTACGAGCAGTACTTC
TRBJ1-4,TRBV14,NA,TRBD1,CASSRNRQGNEKLFF,TGTGCCAGCAGCCGGAACCGACAGGGGAATGAAAAACTGTTTTTT
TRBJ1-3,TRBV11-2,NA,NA,CASSSHAGSGNTIYF,TGTGCCAGCAGCTCTCACGCAGGGTCAGGAAACACCATATATTTT
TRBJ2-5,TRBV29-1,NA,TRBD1,CSVDRTGEETQYF,TGCAGCGTAGACCGAACAGGGGAAGAGACCCAGTACTTC
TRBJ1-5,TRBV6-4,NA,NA,CASSVKDYSNQPQHF,TGTGCCAGCAGTGTAAAAGACTATAGCAATCAGCCCCAGCATTTT
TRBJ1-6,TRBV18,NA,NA,CASSNSPQNNNSPLHF,TGTGCCAGCTCCAATTCCCCACAGAATAATAATTCACCCCTCCACTTT
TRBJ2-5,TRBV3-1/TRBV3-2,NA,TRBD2,CASSLAGGRETQYF,TGTGCCAGCAGCCTAGCGGGGGGACGGGAGACCCAGTACTTC
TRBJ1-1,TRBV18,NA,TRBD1,CASSPRQGAEAFF,TGTGCCAGCTCACCAAGGCAGGGGGCTGAAGCTTTCTTT
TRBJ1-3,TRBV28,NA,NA,CASSFNSGNTIYF,TGTGCCAGCAGTTTTAACTCTGGAAACACCATATATTTT
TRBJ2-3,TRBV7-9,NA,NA,CASSRRQLTDTQYF,TGTGCCAGCAGCCGACGACAGCTCACAGATACGCAGTATTTT
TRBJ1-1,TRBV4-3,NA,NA,CASSQDYPGFPNTEAFF,TGCGCCAGCAGCCAAGACTACCCAGGGTTCCCGAACACTGAAGCTTTCTTT
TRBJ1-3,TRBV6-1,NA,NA,CASSERIGTFYSGNTIYF,TGTGCCAGCAGTGAAAGGATAGGGACATTCTACTCTGGAAACACCATATATTTT
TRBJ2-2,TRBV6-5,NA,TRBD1,CASKRRQGDTGELFF,TGTGCCAGCAAAAGAAGACAGGGGGACACCGGGGAGCTGTTTTTT
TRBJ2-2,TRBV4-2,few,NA,CASSETINTGELFF,TGTGCCAGCAGCGAGACTATTAACACCGGGGAGCTGTTTTTT
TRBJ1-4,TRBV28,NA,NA,CASSSVSGPTGEKLFF,TGTGCCAGCAGTTCCGTATCAGGGCCGACTGGTGAAAAACTGTTTTTT
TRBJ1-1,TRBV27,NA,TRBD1,CASSKYRGHMNTEAFF,TGTGCCAGCAGTAAATACAGGGGACATATGAACACTGAAGCTTTCTTT
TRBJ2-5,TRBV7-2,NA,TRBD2,CASSLVGGSGETQYF,TGTGCCAGCAGCTTAGTTGGCGGGAGCGGGGAGACCCAGTACTTC
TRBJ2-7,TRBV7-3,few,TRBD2,CASSLTGTSYEQYF,TGTGCCAGCAGCTTGACCGGGACTAGCTACGAGCAGTACTTC
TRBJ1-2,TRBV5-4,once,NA,CASSPGQFDLSYGYTF,TGTGCCAGCAGCCCTGGACAGTTTGATTTATCCTATGGCTACACCTTC
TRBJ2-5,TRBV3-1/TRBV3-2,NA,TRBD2,CASSQELTSGSETQYF,TGTGCCAGCAGCCAAGAACTGACTAGCGGGAGTGAGACCCAGTACTTC
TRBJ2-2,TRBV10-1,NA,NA,CASSRGVNSPNTGELFF,TGCGCCAGCAGTAGGGGCGTGAATAGCCCGAACACCGGGGAGCTGTTTTTT
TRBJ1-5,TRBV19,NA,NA,CASKVQEAGQPQHF,TGTGCCAGTAAGGTTCAGGAAGCGGGCCAGCCCCAGCATTTT
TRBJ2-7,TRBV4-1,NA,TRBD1,CASSPLTGTGNTVRYEQYF,TGCGCCAGCAGCCCGCTAACCGGGACAGGGAATACAGTCCGCTACGAGCAGTACTTC